These 28 T cell receptor beta chains were all obtained from the same sample, sequenced in a study of CD8+ T cells in alopecia areata. RNA was extracted and reverse transcribed into cDNA as the sequencing template. The repertoire was sequenced with immunoSEQ multiplex PCR; TCRdb's copy has only in-frame clones and lacks some. The table lists hundreds of thousands of clones, 50% to 75% of them singletons. Treatment meaning: oral pan-JAK inhibitor, 5-10 mg twice daily. The sample consisted of CD4+ T cells sorted from blood, taken at week 52, from a patient treated with tofacitinib. The receptors derive from a human donor with alopecia areata.

J is TRBJ2-1 and V is TRBV2; D possibly corresponds to TRBD1 (6 bases). This CDR3 region has 15 residues. Germline assignment: CDR1 SNHLY and CDR2 FYNNEI. Trimming stripped 5 bases from V and 0 bases from J, with 11 bases between. The CDR3 spells CASSKQGDSYNEQFF. The DNA for the CDR3 is TGTGCCAGCAGTAAACAGGGAGACTCCTACAATGAGCAGTTCTTC.

J is TRBJ2-5 and V is TRBV27, with a weak D call TRBD2 (6 bases). The length of the CDR3 is 17 residues. Germline CDR1 reads MNHEY; CDR2 reads SMNVEV (reference sequence). V gave up 3 bases and J gave up 2 bases, with 19 bases separating them. For the CDR3, the DNA is TGTGCCAGCAGTTTCGAGCCTTCAAGGGCGGGACAAGAGACCCAGTACTTC. This encodes CASSFEPSRAGQETQYF.

The V call is TRBV2, the J call TRBJ1-1; D is unclear. The germline V gene has CDR1 SNHLY and CDR2 FYNNEI. The V end lost 6 bases, the J end lost 0 bases, and 14 bases lay between the germline ends. The CDR3 sequence is 15 residues long. The CDR3 coding sequence is TGTGCCAGCAGGGCATCCCCGGATTTGAACACTGAAGCTTTCTTT. Translation: CASRASPDLNTEAFF.

This chain uses TRBV29-1 with TRBJ2-2; D perhaps matches TRBD1 (7 bases). Germline-derived CDR1 and CDR2 are SQVTM and ANQGSEA. Trimming left V 4 bases short and J 7 bases short, with 13 bases between. The length of the CDR3 is 13 residues. CDR3 amino acids: CSVGPGGRGELFF. In DNA form, the CDR3 reads TGCAGCGTTGGCCCAGGGGGGCGCGGGGAGCTGTTTTTT.

J is TRBJ1-3 and V is TRBV25-1; D not certain. Trimming shortened V by 5 bases and J by 0 bases, and 11 bases separated the two germline ends. CDR1 is MGHDK, CDR2 SYGVNS, per germline. The length of the CDR3 is 15 residues. The CDR3 sequence is CASSSAGPSGNTIYF. Written as DNA, the CDR3 is TGTGCCAGCAGTTCGGCTGGACCCTCTGGAAACACCATATATTTT.

The chain has TRBV18 and TRBJ1-2; D unresolved. The CDR3 is 14 amino acids. Per germline, CDR1 KGHSH and CDR2 LQKENI. V was cut by 2 bases and J by 2 bases, with 9 bases left in between. CDR3 sequence reads: CASSPSQANYGYTF. The CDR3 bases are TGTGCCAGCTCACCATCGCAGGCGAACTATGGCTACACCTTC.

In nucleotides, the CDR3 is TGTGCCAGCAGTTCAAACAGGGCTTCACCCCTCCACTTT. Its translation: CASSSNRASPLHF. This chain links TRBV27 with TRBJ1-6, with a weak D call TRBD1 (6 bases). This CDR3 contains 13 residues. Germline V gene data show CDR1 as MNHEY and CDR2 as SMNVEV (reference sequence). V shed 4 bases and J shed 9 bases, with 10 bases lying between them.

With regard to this clone: The junction shows a germline mismatch at one end, possibly a read error. The rearrangement uses TRBV12-5 and TRBJ1-2; no clear D. The germline V gene has CDR1 LGHNT and CDR2 FRNRAP. The CDR3 is 9 residues long. CDR3 residues: CASGSHQAF. DNA for the CDR3: TGTGCTAGTGGTTCCCACCAGGCCTTC.

In the case of this clone: At one boundary the junction diverges from the germline segment, which might be a read error. Other DNA sequences in this specimen translate into the identical CDR3. This chain joins TRBV7-9 and TRBJ1-1, with D possibly being TRBD1 (5 bases). The CDR3 extends over 14 amino acids. Germline lookup yields CDR1 SEHNR and CDR2 FQNEAQ (reference sequence). The CDR3 region is CASSTLGRNTEAFF. The DNA for the CDR3 is TGCGCCAGCAGCACCTTGGGACGGAACACTGAAGCTTTCTTT.

The rearrangement joins TRBV7-9 to TRBJ2-5, with D hard to call. Germline V CDR1 and CDR2: SEHNR, FQNEAQ (reference sequence). The germline V and J ends were trimmed by 5 bases and 1 base, with 11 bases remaining between them. The CDR3 runs 14 residues. The CDR3 loop is CASSIGRTQETQYF. In DNA form, the CDR3 reads TGTGCCAGCAGCATCGGACGTACCCAAGAGACCCAGTACTTC.

This chain connects TRBV6-5 to TRBJ2-1, with D perhaps given as TRBD1 or TRBD2 (5 bases each). The germline gives CDR1 MNHEY, CDR2 SVGAGI. With 6 bases removed from V and 0 bases from J, the gap between germline ends came to 12 bases. There are 15 residues in the CDR3. This CDR3 is CASSPGLSSYNEQFF. The CDR3 DNA reads as TGTGCCAGCAGCCCGGGGCTCAGCTCCTACAATGAGCAGTTCTTC.

The chain employs TRBV6-5 and TRBJ2-7, with 9 bases matching TRBD1. V lost 5 bases and J lost 3; bases outside the gene matches: 5. CDR1 and CDR2 (germline): MNHEY, SVGAGI. The CDR3 runs 14 residues. The CDR3 nucleotides read TGTGCCAGCAGTCTAACAGGGGGCGACTACGAGCAGTACTTC. Encoded protein: CASSLTGGDYEQYF.

The chain carries TRBV7-2 and TRBJ2-7; weak D call: TRBD1 (6 bases). CDR1 and CDR2 from the germline V gene are SGHTA and FQGNSA. V gave up 4 bases and J gave up 3 bases, with 13 bases separating them. This CDR3 contains 14 residues. CDR3 protein: CASSWTASGYEQYF. The CDR3 nucleotides are TGTGCCAGCAGCTGGACAGCCTCTGGCTACGAGCAGTACTTC. Supplemented by reference TRBV7-2 and TRBJ2-7, the full variable domain reads GAGVSQSPSNKVTEKGKDVELRCDPISGHTALYWYRQSLGQGLEFLIYFQGNSAPDKSGLPSDRFSAERTGGSVSTLTIQRTQQEDSAVYLCASSWTASGYEQYFGPGTRLTVT.

The J gene is TRBJ1-2, the V gene TRBV6-5, with D perhaps matching TRBD1 (6 bases). The CDR3 covers 15 residues. Germline CDR1 is MNHEY and CDR2 is SVGAGI. Trimming removed 2 bases from V and 2 bases from J, with 12 bases in between. CDR3: CASSYSRGFNYGYTF. CDR3 DNA: TGTGCCAGCAGTTACAGCAGGGGATTCAACTATGGCTACACCTTC.

The chain couples TRBV11-2 to TRBJ2-1; D uncertain. The germline V gene encodes CDR1 SGHAT and CDR2 FQNNGV. This CDR3 has 15 amino acids. V was clipped by 5 bases and J by 5 bases, with 16 bases between them. CDR3 sequence reads: CASSRIERRNNEQFF. CDR3 bases: TGTGCCAGCAGCCGAATCGAGAGACGCAACAATGAGCAGTTCTTC.

This clone was observed a few times. This rearrangement joins TRBV5-1 to TRBJ2-7; D not certain. There are 14 residues in the CDR3. Germline V gives CDR1 SGHRS, CDR2 YFSETQ. Trimming left V 3 bases short and J 5 bases short, with 15 bases between. CDR3: CASSSLLRPHEQYF. The CDR3, as DNA: TGCGCCAGCAGCTCTCTCCTCAGGCCCCACGAGCAGTACTTC. Looking up the rest from reference TRBV5-1 and TRBJ2-7 gives the full variable domain: KAGVTQTPRYLIKTRGQQVTLSCSPISGHRSVSWYQQTPGQGLQFLFEYFSETQRNKGNFPGRFSGRQFSNSRSEMNVSTLELGDSALYLCASSSLLRPHEQYFGPGTRLTVT.

This clone was seen only a few times. One junction end disagrees with the germline gene, perhaps due to a read error. The V call is TRBV29-1, the J call TRBJ2-7; TRBD1 agrees at 9 bases. The length of the CDR3 is 15 residues. The germline gives CDR1 SQVTM, CDR2 ANQGSEA. In nucleotides, the CDR3 is TGCAGCGTTAAAGAACAGGGGGCCGTCCCCTACGAGCAGTACTTC. This translates into CSVKEQGAVPYEQYF.

This sequence joins TRBV30 and TRBJ2-5; D is unclear. Trimming took off 0 bases at V and 4 bases at J, with 6 bases between the two ends. The CDR3 has 12 amino acids. In germline, CDR1 is GTSNPN, CDR2 SVGIG (reference sequence). CDR3 DNA sequence: TGTGCCTGGAGTGTTCTTACAGAGACCCAGTACTTC. This encodes CAWSVLTETQYF.

This rearrangement joins TRBV5-1 to TRBJ1-5; D call uncertain. Trimming left V 4 bases short and J 5 bases short, with 10 bases between. The CDR3 extends over 13 amino acids. Looked up from germline, CDR1 is SGHRS and CDR2 is YFSETQ. DNA of the CDR3: TGCGCCAGCAGCCCAACGGTAGATCAGCCCCAGCATTTT. It specifies CASSPTVDQPQHF.

The chain has TRBV9 and TRBJ2-5; 13 positions agree with TRBD2. Germline V CDR1 and CDR2: SGDLS, YYNGEE. The junction had 3 bases not matched to a gene; V was cut back by 3 bases and J by 4 bases. This CDR3 has 15 amino acids. The DNA of the CDR3 is TGTGCCAGCAGCGGCGGGACTAGCGGGGCAGAGACCCAGTACTTC. This translates into CASSGGTSGAETQYF.

The chain joins TRBV9 to TRBJ2-3, with D tentatively TRBD1 (6 bases). The V gene lost 3 bases and the J gene lost 1 base, with 12 bases spanning the gap. CDR3 length: 15 amino acids. Germline CDR1 SGDLS, CDR2 YYNGEE. CDR3 in amino acids: CASSAYRVGTDTQYF. For the CDR3, the DNA is TGTGCCAGCAGCGCATACAGGGTGGGCACAGATACGCAGTATTTT.

This clone has just a few counts. The rearrangement links TRBV12-5 to TRBJ2-3; D remains ambiguous. There are 13 residues in the CDR3. Germline V CDR1 and CDR2: LGHNT, FRNRAP. V gave up 3 bases and J gave up 3 bases, with 7 bases separating them. The CDR3 is CASGLSDTDTQYF. The DNA of the CDR3 is TGTGCTAGTGGTTTATCCGATACAGATACGCAGTATTTT.

This chain connects TRBV6-1 to TRBJ1-5; D gene unclear. Trimming removed 4 bases from V and 0 bases from J, with 10 bases in between. The CDR3 is 15 amino acids. In germline, CDR1 is MNHNS, CDR2 SASEGT. The CDR3 DNA reads as TGTGCCAGCAGTGTAGAGGACCATAGCAATCAGCCCCAGCATTTT. Amino acid sequence: CASSVEDHSNQPQHF.

This clone has only a few counts. This chain uses TRBV29-1 with TRBJ2-2; tentatively, D is TRBD1 (6 bases). V shed 6 bases and J shed 4 bases, with 12 bases lying between them. Germline V lookup: CDR1 SQVTM, CDR2 ANQGSEA. The CDR3 spans 13 residues. The CDR3 region is CSVGTGPTGELFF. The DNA for the CDR3 is TGCAGCGTGGGAACAGGGCCCACCGGGGAGCTGTTTTTT.

This chain links TRBV7-2 with TRBJ2-5; no definite D call. Germline lookup yields CDR1 SGHTA and CDR2 FQGNSA. V dropped 1 base and J dropped 2 bases, with 11 bases sitting between them. The length of the CDR3 is 15 residues. CDR3 DNA: TGTGCCAGCAGCTTAGGTTTGACACCTCAAGAGACCCAGTACTTC. Translating gives CASSLGLTPQETQYF.

The J gene is TRBJ1-3, the V gene TRBV7-2; D remains unclear. The germline V and J ends were trimmed by 3 bases and 10 bases, with 10 bases remaining between them. Germline V gene data show CDR1 as SGHTA and CDR2 as FQGNSA. CDR3 length: 12 amino acids. The CDR3 loop is CASSLTGGTIYF. The CDR3 region has the DNA TGTGCCAGCAGCTTGACGGGTGGGACCATATATTTT.

The rearrangement joins TRBV4-2 to TRBJ1-2, with D possibly TRBD1 on 5 matching bases. From germline, CDR1 is LGHNA and CDR2 YNFKEQ. CDR3 size: 15 residues. V was shortened by 2 bases and J by 1 base, with 11 bases between the two germline ends. Here the CDR3 reads CASSQRLQDNYGYTF. The CDR3 nucleotides are TGTGCCAGCAGCCAACGACTACAGGATAACTATGGCTACACCTTC.

The chain is built from TRBV9 and TRBJ2-3; D gene ambiguous. From germline, CDR1 is SGDLS and CDR2 YYNGEE. There are 13 residues in the CDR3. The V end was cut by 1 base, the J end by 6 bases, with 9 bases between. The DNA of the CDR3 is TGTGCCAGCAGCGTACTACTGAGGGATACGCAGTATTTT. The encoded protein is CASSVLLRDTQYF.